The clone carrying this T cell receptor beta chain was seen at least ten times. The target antigen is unknown. TCRdb re-called the reads with MiXCR, one entry per CDR3 protein. This sample has around 69,000 distinct CDR3 sequences, with around 30% found just once. The CDR3 has 13 amino acids. Trimming cost V 6 bases and J 5 bases, with 13 bases left between them. This record comes from a study of T cell repertoires in cytomegalovirus infection. Across the study: Use of recently identified HLA-C-restricted and well-studied HLA-B-restricted CMV epitopes was part of the study. Public signatures in TCR beta pointed to CMV infection and matching HLA type. Study outcomes and limitations: In two of eight donors, the top clonotype was HLA-C-restricted CMV-specific. Cumulative public TCR beta family frequency identified carriers of CMV plus the relevant HLA.

This clonotype was obtained from a human donor in good health (CMV status not recorded). Some clones in this sample may be carry-over from other donors' samples. The J gene is TRBJ2-5, the V gene TRBV12-3 or TRBV12-4; the D gene is possibly TRBD2 (5 bases). The sequences come from CD8+ T cells from cultured PBMCs, collected from culture after CMV antigen stimulation. The DNA for the CDR3 is TGTGCCAGCAGCCTACCCGAGGGTGAGACCCAGTACTTC. Its protein product is CASSLPEGETQYF.